A single sample is the source of the 23 T cell receptor beta chains below, sequenced in a study of radiation and T cells in renal cell carcinoma. This sample's time point: blood 2 weeks post-SBRT. Indicated treatment: 15 Gy SBRT to primary tumor, nephrectomy 4 weeks later. Produced via immunoSEQ multiplex PCR; TCRdb's table is partial and in-frame only. The data show around 130,000 clones, more than 80% seen once. The sequenced sample was blood, obtained from a patient whose treatment included radiotherapy and nephrectomy. These receptors were collected from a woman aged 55-70 years with renal cell carcinoma.

This clone appeared a few times. The chain employs TRBV7-9 and TRBJ2-7, with a weak D call TRBD1 (7 bases). This CDR3 has 15 residues. The germline CDR1 and CDR2 sequences are SEHNR and FQNEAQ (reference sequence). Trimming removed 3 bases at V and 1 base at J, with 13 bases between. The CDR3 spells CASSFKTGTSYEQYF. The DNA for the CDR3 is TGTGCCAGCAGCTTCAAGACAGGGACTTCCTACGAGCAGTACTTC.

The chain recombines TRBV7-3 with TRBJ2-7, with D hard to call. There are 12 residues in the CDR3. Germline CDR1 is SGHTA and CDR2 is FQGTGA. The germline V and J ends were trimmed by 1 base and 6 bases, with 7 bases remaining between them. The CDR3 DNA sequence: TGTGCCAGCAGCTTAAATCCTCCCGAGCAGTACTTC. Protein: CASSLNPPEQYF. The full variable domain, with the rest looked up from reference TRBV7-3 and TRBJ2-7, is GAGVSQTPSNKVTEKGKYVELRCDPISGHTALYWYRQSLGQGPEFLIYFQGTGAADDSGLPNDRFFAVRPEGSVSTLKIQRTERGDSAVYLCASSLNPPEQYFGPGTRLTVT.

This sequence joins TRBV28 and TRBJ1-4, with D perhaps TRBD1 (5 bases). Germline CDR1 is MDHEN and CDR2 is SYDVKM. The V end lost 4 bases, the J end lost 7 bases, and 28 bases lay between the germline ends. The length of the CDR3 is 19 residues. CDR3 nucleotide sequence: TGTGCCAGCAGTTCGAATTCCCTTATCCCGGGACGGGGCGGTGAAAAACTGTTTTTT. As protein: CASSSNSLIPGRGGEKLFF.

The rearrangement uses TRBV28 and TRBJ2-5, with D perhaps assigned TRBD1 or TRBD2 (5 bases each). Per germline, CDR1 MDHEN and CDR2 SYDVKM. Trimming took off 5 bases at V and 3 bases at J, with 16 bases between the two ends. This CDR3 comprises 15 residues. The CDR3 nucleotides are TGTGCCAGCAGTCCCAACCGGGACGGGAAAGAGACCCAGTACTTC. As protein: CASSPNRDGKETQYF.

This chain links TRBV6-5 with TRBJ1-2; D is uncertain. Germline loops: CDR1 MNHEY, CDR2 SVGAGI. This CDR3 has 14 residues. V lost 0 bases to trimming and J lost 0 bases, with 5 bases between them. CDR3 loop: CASSYSGSNYGYTF. CDR3 sequence (DNA): TGTGCCAGCAGTTACTCTGGGTCTAACTATGGCTACACCTTC.

The chain joins TRBV15 to TRBJ2-5; maybe TRBD1 (6 bases). The CDR3 is made up of 14 amino acids. Germline V CDR1 and CDR2: LNHNV, YYDKDF (reference sequence). The V end lost 4 bases, the J end lost 4 bases, and 13 bases lay between the germline ends. CDR3 region: CATSKGEGGETQYF. The CDR3, as DNA: TGTGCCACCAGCAAGGGGGAAGGAGGAGAGACCCAGTACTTC. Drawing the rest from reference TRBV15 and TRBJ2-5, the complete variable domain is DAMVIQNPRYQVTQFGKPVTLSCSQTLNHNVMYWYQQKSSQAPKLLFHYYDKDFNNEADTPDNFQSRRPNTSFCFLDIRSPGLGDTAMYLCATSKGEGGETQYFGPGTRLLVL.

The chain employs TRBV14 and TRBJ2-4; D possibly corresponds to TRBD1 (5 bases). CDR3 length: 14 residues. The germline CDR1 and CDR2 sequences are SGHDN and FVKESK. The V end was cut by 4 bases, the J end by 2 bases, with 9 bases between. The CDR3 DNA reads as TGTGCCAGCAGCCCTCTGGGGCCCAAAAACATTCAGTACTTC. Translated, it gives CASSPLGPKNIQYF.

The chain employs TRBV6-1 and TRBJ1-4; D is possibly TRBD1 (5 bases). The germline V and J ends were trimmed by 3 bases and 8 bases, with 13 bases remaining between them. Looked up from germline, CDR1 is MNHNS and CDR2 is SASEGT. This CDR3 is 14 amino acids long. The CDR3 loop reads CASSDRGTWEKLFF. CDR3 bases: TGTGCCAGCAGTGACCGGGGGACCTGGGAAAAACTGTTTTTT.

The chain couples TRBV2 to TRBJ2-4; D could derive from TRBD1 or TRBD2 (5 bases each). CDR1 SNHLY and CDR2 FYNNEI come from the germline V gene. V lost 6 bases and J 13 bases, leaving 22 bases between the germline ends. CDR3 length: 14 amino acids. CDR3 bases: TGTGCCAGCAGCCGGGACCCACATAGCTCCCTCCAGTACTTC. Translating it yields CASSRDPHSSLQYF.

This sequence joins TRBV11-2 and TRBJ2-2; 12 bases are a match to TRBD2. There are 17 residues in the CDR3. Germline CDR1 and CDR2: SGHAT and FQNNGV. With V trimmed by 6 bases and J by 0 bases, 5 bases remained unmatched. This chain's CDR3 is CASRSGLAGSNTGELFF. CDR3 nucleotide sequence: TGTGCCAGCAGATCCGGACTAGCGGGATCGAACACCGGGGAGCTGTTTTTT.

Written as DNA, the CDR3 is TGTGCCAGCAGCGTAGGAGTGGGGTTGGCCTACAATGAGCAGTTCTTC. Residues: CASSVGVGLAYNEQFF. The J gene is TRBJ2-1, the V gene TRBV9; D uncertain. The CDR3 totals 16 residues. CDR1 is SGDLS, CDR2 YYNGEE, per germline. V lost 0 bases and J 2 bases, leaving 12 bases between the germline ends. Combining the CDR3 with reference TRBV9 and TRBJ2-1 gives the whole variable domain DSGVTQTPKHLITATGQRVTLRCSPRSGDLSVYWYQQSLDQGLQFLIQYYNGEERAKGNILERFSAQQFPDLHSELNLSSLELGDSALYFCASSVGVGLAYNEQFFGPGTRLTVL.

The chain uses TRBV6-1 and TRBJ2-1; TRBD2 agrees at 7 bases. CDR3 length equals 15 residues. Germline V gene lookup returns CDR1 MNHNS and CDR2 SASEGT. Trimming at V came to 3 bases and at J to 0 bases, leaving 2 bases not matched to a gene. The CDR3 DNA is TGTGCCAGCAGTGATGCGGGAGCCTCCTACAATGAGCAGTTCTTC. It codes for CASSDAGASYNEQFF.

This CDR3 reads CASSRRDSSSYEQYF. Here the CDR3 DNA reads TGTGCCAGCAGCCGGAGGGACTCAAGCTCCTACGAGCAGTACTTC. V is TRBV5-4 and J is TRBJ2-7; D perhaps matches TRBD2 (6 bases). Looked up from germline, CDR1 is SGHNT and CDR2 is YYREEE (reference sequence). V was clipped by 4 bases and J by 0 bases, with 14 bases between them. CDR3 length equals 15 residues.

This chain links TRBV4-3 with TRBJ2-1; TRBD1 or TRBD2 may be the D gene (5 bases each). The V end lost 0 bases, the J end lost 9 bases, and 15 bases lay between the germline ends. Germline V gene data show CDR1 as LGHNA and CDR2 as YSLEER. The CDR3 loop spans 15 amino acids. This CDR3 reads CASSQDGGSGGEQFF. CDR3 nucleotide sequence: TGCGCCAGCAGCCAAGATGGGGGATCCGGCGGTGAGCAGTTCTTC.

V gene TRBV5-7 combines with J gene TRBJ2-7, with TRBD2 matching over 11 bases. TRBV5-7 is assigned to the ORF class and has an uncertain function. The CDR3 has 15 amino acids. V lost 0 bases and J lost 6; bases outside the gene matches: 5. CDR3 region: CASSLGTSGHGEQYF. Written as DNA, the CDR3 is TGTGCCAGCAGCTTGGGGACTAGCGGGCATGGCGAGCAGTACTTC.

This clone showed up just a few times. The rearrangement joins TRBV27 to TRBJ1-5; D gene unclear. The CDR3 loop spans 16 amino acids. Trimming took off 4 bases at V and 0 bases at J, with 13 bases between the two ends. CDR1 is MNHEY and CDR2 is SMNVEV in the germline V gene (reference sequence). CDR3 DNA sequence: TGTGCCAGCAGTTCCTTTGGACGGTATAGCAATCAGCCCCAGCATTTT. This gives the protein CASSSFGRYSNQPQHF.

The V gene is TRBV6-6, the J gene TRBJ1-2; D gene ambiguous. Trimming removed 7 bases from V and 7 bases from J, with 10 bases in between. CDR3 size: 11 residues. Germline values: CDR1 MNHNY, CDR2 SVGAGI (reference sequence). The CDR3 coding sequence is TGTGCCAGCAAGGAATCAGGTGGCTACACCTTC. Amino acids: CASKESGGYTF.

V usage is TRBV18 and J usage is TRBJ1-1; TRBD1 matches at 8 bases. J was trimmed by 3 bases and V by 5 bases; bases with no gene match: 8. The CDR3 is 15 residues long. CDR1 KGHSH and CDR2 LQKENI come from the germline V gene. CDR3 loop: CASSSKSTGDTEAFF. The CDR3 nucleotides read TGTGCCAGCTCATCGAAATCGACAGGGGACACTGAAGCTTTCTTT.

V and J are TRBV28 and TRBJ2-7; a weak D match, TRBD1 (6 bases). Between the trimmed V and J ends, which lost 4 bases and 2 bases, there was a span of 21 bases. The CDR3 length is 17 residues. The V gene's germline CDR1 is MDHEN and CDR2 SYDVKM. The CDR3 region is CASSSPGRGRYTYEQYF. The CDR3 nucleotides are TGTGCCAGCAGTTCCCCGGGCAGGGGTAGATACACCTACGAGCAGTACTTC.

The chain joins TRBV2 to TRBJ1-5; a possible D gene is TRBD1 (5 bases). CDR3 length: 16 amino acids. Germline CDR1 reads SNHLY; CDR2 reads FYNNEI. V dropped 0 bases and J dropped 1 base, with 10 bases sitting between them. CDR3 bases: TGTGCCAGCAGTGAAGCCGGGGGGAGAAGCAATCAGCCCCAGCATTTT. Translating gives CASSEAGGRSNQPQHF.

The chain has TRBV19 and TRBJ1-5; no reliable D call. Germline CDR1 and CDR2: LNHDA and SQIVND (reference sequence). This CDR3 has 15 amino acids. The V end was cut by 6 bases, the J end by 1 base, with 13 bases between. For the CDR3, the DNA is TGTGCCAGTAGATCCATATTACTCAGCAATCAGCCCCAGCATTTT. Its protein is CASRSILLSNQPQHF.

The rearrangement joins TRBV10-3 to TRBJ1-1; D ambiguous. Looked up from germline, CDR1 is ENHRY and CDR2 is SYGVKD. V was shortened by 4 bases and J by 0 bases, with 15 bases between the two germline ends. The CDR3 length is 16 residues. In DNA, the CDR3 is TGTGCCATCAGTGGGGTTATAGGGCGGCTGAACACTGAAGCTTTCTTT. Protein product: CAISGVIGRLNTEAFF.

This clone has only one observation. The chain couples TRBV5-1 to TRBJ2-5; tentative D call: TRBD2 (6 bases). The CDR3 length is 13 residues. The germline V gene has CDR1 SGHRS and CDR2 YFSETQ. V was pared by 4 bases and J by 5 bases, with 12 bases between. As DNA, the CDR3 is TGCGCCAGCAGCCCCTGGGACTTGGAGACCCAGTACTTC. Amino acids: CASSPWDLETQYF.